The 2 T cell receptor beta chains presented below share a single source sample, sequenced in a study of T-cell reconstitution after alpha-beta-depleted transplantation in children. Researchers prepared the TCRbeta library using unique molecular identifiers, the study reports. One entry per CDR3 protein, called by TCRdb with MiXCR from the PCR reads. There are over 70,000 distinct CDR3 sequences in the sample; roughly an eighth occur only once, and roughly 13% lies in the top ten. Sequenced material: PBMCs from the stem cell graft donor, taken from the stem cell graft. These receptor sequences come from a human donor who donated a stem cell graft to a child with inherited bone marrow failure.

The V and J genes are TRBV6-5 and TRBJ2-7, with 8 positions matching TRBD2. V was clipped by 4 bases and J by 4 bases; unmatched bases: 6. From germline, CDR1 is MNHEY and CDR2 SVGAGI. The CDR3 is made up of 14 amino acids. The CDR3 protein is CASSSPGLDYEQYF. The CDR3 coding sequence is TGTGCCAGCAGTTCACCGGGACTAGATTACGAGCAGTACTTC.

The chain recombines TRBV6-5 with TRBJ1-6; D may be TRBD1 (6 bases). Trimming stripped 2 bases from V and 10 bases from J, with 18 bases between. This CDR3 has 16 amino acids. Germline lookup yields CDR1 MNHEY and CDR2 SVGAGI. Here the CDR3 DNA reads TGTGCCAGCAGTTACCGGAAAGGAGGGGGTGGCTCACCCCTCCACTTT. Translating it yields CASSYRKGGGGSPLHF.